These 4 T cell receptor beta chains share one sample of origin, sequenced in a study of T cell repertoires in aging, cancer and after chemotherapy. TRB rearrangements spanning V, D and J were amplified using mixed TRB-A/B primers. One entry per CDR3 protein, called by TCRdb with MiXCR from the multiplex PCR reads. The table includes almost 2,500 distinct CDR3 sequences, nearly 25% detected once. Peripheral blood genomic DNA, not sorted cells or RNA, was the template. Sequencing was performed on blood. The origin of the receptors is a human donor with a solid tumor.

This clonotype was counted only a few times. The rearrangement uses TRBV30 and TRBJ1-1; the D gene is possibly TRBD1 (5 bases). The V gene's germline CDR1 is GTSNPN and CDR2 SVGIG (reference sequence). This CDR3 has 14 amino acids. V lost 0 bases, J lost 2 bases, and 10 bases lay in between. The CDR3 nucleotides read TGTGCCTGGAGTGTCTGGGGGGTCAACACTGAAGCTTTCTTT. The encoded protein is CAWSVWGVNTEAFF.

Relative to its sample, this clonotype is medium-sized. The CDR3 loop reads CASSLELGTGNTEAFF. The CDR3 DNA follows: TGTGCCAGCAGCCTGGAGTTAGGGACCGGTAACACTGAAGCTTTCTTT. This chain links TRBV7-2 with TRBJ1-1, with TRBD1 as a possible D gene (5 bases). CDR3 size: 16 residues. The germline V gene encodes CDR1 SGHTA and CDR2 FQGNSA. V shed 5 bases and J shed 2 bases, with 18 bases lying between them.

Comments on this clonotype: At one of its ends the junction is not consistent with the germline gene, which may arise from a read error. The chain is built from TRBV10-3 and TRBJ2-1, with unresolved D. Germline loops: CDR1 ENHRY, CDR2 SYGVKD. The CDR3 extends over 15 amino acids. CDR3 amino acids: CAISTSGSYYNEQSF. CDR3 nucleotides: TGTGCCATCAGCACTTCAGGATCCTATTACAATGAGCAGTCCTTC.

This clonotype turned up a few times. The genes are TRBV20-1 and TRBJ1-2; D remains unclear. V lost 7 bases, J lost 4 bases, and 13 bases lay in between. This CDR3 contains 12 residues. Germline lookup yields CDR1 DFQATT and CDR2 SNEGSKA (reference sequence). The CDR3 nucleotides are TGCAGTGTCTCAACCGGAGCCTATGGCTACACCTTC. Its translation is CSVSTGAYGYTF.